Following are 18 T cell receptor beta chains from one sample sequenced in a study of T-cell reconstitution after alpha-beta-depleted transplantation in children. The library targeted TCRbeta and was prepared with unique molecular identifiers. TCRdb re-derived calls from the PCR reads in MiXCR, one entry per CDR3 protein. Here the sample spans approximately 130,000 distinct CDR3 sequences, around 9.8% being singletons. Sequencing used PBMCs, mostly from graft donor cells, obtained 180 days after TCRalphabeta/CD19-depleted stem cell transplant. These receptors all stem from a girl under three years old who had a stem cell transplant for combined immunodeficiency, so the T cells may come from the graft donor.

In its sample, this clonotype was seen once. The V gene is TRBV18, the J gene TRBJ1-5; D remains ambiguous. V was trimmed by 3 bases and J by 0 bases, leaving 9 bases between them. The CDR3 is 15 amino acids. Germline values: CDR1 KGHSH, CDR2 LQKENI. The CDR3 DNA sequence: TGTGCCAGCTCACCGTCCACCATTAGCAATCAGCCCCAGCATTTT. This codes for CASSPSTISNQPQHF.

This chain links TRBV20-1 with TRBJ2-2; D is unresolved. V was clipped by 1 base and J by 0 bases, with 3 bases between them. The CDR3 totals 13 residues. The germline V gene has CDR1 DFQATT and CDR2 SNEGSKA (reference sequence). The CDR3 DNA reads as TGCAGTGCTAGAGTCCCGAACACCGGGGAGCTGTTTTTT. Its protein is CSARVPNTGELFF.

This clonotype was picked up a small number of times. J is TRBJ2-2 and V is TRBV9; TRBD1 is a possible D gene (6 bases). Germline V gene sequence: CDR1 SGDLS, CDR2 YYNGEE. The CDR3 is 16 residues long. The V gene lost 0 bases and the J gene lost 2 bases, with 11 bases spanning the gap. The CDR3 spells CASSVGTGSNTGELFF. Here the CDR3 DNA reads TGTGCCAGCAGCGTAGGTACAGGGTCAAACACCGGGGAGCTGTTTTTT.

The rearrangement joins TRBV20-1 to TRBJ1-2; no definite D call. The CDR3 runs 14 residues. Trimming pared 1 base from V and 2 bases from J, leaving 11 bases between. CDR1 and CDR2 from the germline V gene are DFQATT and SNEGSKA (reference sequence). The CDR3 loop is CSARAGKWNYGYTF. The CDR3 DNA reads TGCAGTGCTAGAGCGGGGAAATGGAACTATGGCTACACCTTC.

This clonotype has a handful of counts. The chain uses TRBV27 and TRBJ2-5, with 13 bases aligning to TRBD2. CDR1 is MNHEY and CDR2 is SMNVEV in the germline V gene (reference sequence). The CDR3 consists of 18 residues. The ends lost 6 bases at V and 1 base at J; junction bases unmatched: 11. CDR3 bases: TGTGCCAGCAGCCGTACTAGCGGGGGGGTGGTCCCCCAAGAGACCCAGTACTTC. Translated, it gives CASSRTSGGVVPQETQYF.

This chain joins TRBV20-1 and TRBJ2-5, with TRBD1 identical over 7 bases. From germline, CDR1 is DFQATT and CDR2 SNEGSKA (reference sequence). Trimming took 5 bases from V and 1 from J; bases not matched to a gene: 7. The CDR3 has 14 amino acids. The CDR3 region is CSALGQAFQETQYF. The DNA for the CDR3 is TGCAGTGCTCTCGGACAGGCATTCCAAGAGACCCAGTACTTC.

The V and J genes are TRBV29-1 and TRBJ1-1, with no clear D. Trimming stripped 5 bases from V and 4 bases from J, with 14 bases between. Germline-derived CDR1 and CDR2 are SQVTM and ANQGSEA. The CDR3 covers 13 residues. Here the CDR3 reads CSVPPLEVTEAFF. The CDR3, as DNA: TGCAGCGTTCCCCCACTTGAAGTCACTGAAGCTTTCTTT.

This clonotype was detected ten times or more. J is TRBJ2-2 and V is TRBV6-1; 7 positions agree with TRBD2. Germline lookup yields CDR1 MNHNS and CDR2 SASEGT. The V segment lost 6 bases and the J segment 4 bases; nucleotides outside the gene matches: 11. The CDR3 is 16 residues long. The CDR3 nucleotides read TGTGCCAGCAGCCTGGGATGGGGGGGTAGCACCGGGGAGCTGTTTTTT. Protein: CASSLGWGGSTGELFF.

This clonotype was counted between two and nine times. The chain carries TRBV20-1 and TRBJ1-1; TRBD1 matches 8 bases. The V and J ends lost 4 bases and 1 base, in that order; junction bases with no gene match: 5. CDR1 and CDR2 from the germline V gene are DFQATT and SNEGSKA (reference sequence). The CDR3 is 14 residues long. The CDR3 is CSANPGTGNTEAFF. The DNA for the CDR3 is TGCAGTGCTAACCCCGGGACAGGGAACACTGAAGCTTTCTTT.

This clonotype was counted many times. J is TRBJ2-5 and V is TRBV9; tentative D call: TRBD2 (6 bases). Trimming cost V 0 bases and J 3 bases, with 6 bases left between them. Germline V lookup: CDR1 SGDLS, CDR2 YYNGEE. CDR3 length: 13 amino acids. The CDR3 region is CASSVGGEETQYF. Here the CDR3 DNA reads TGTGCCAGCAGCGTAGGCGGGGAAGAGACCCAGTACTTC.

This clonotype has at least ten counts. The CDR3 DNA is TGTGCCAGCAGCTTAGCGTTCCACGAGCAGTACTTC. It is translated as CASSLAFHEQYF. The chain carries TRBV7-2 and TRBJ2-7; no definite D call. CDR1 and CDR2 (germline): SGHTA, FQGNSA. Trimming took 0 bases from V and 5 from J, leaving 5 bases between them. This CDR3 region has 12 residues.

CDR3 sequence (DNA): TGTGCCAGCTCACAACAGGGAGATACGCAGTATTTT. This sequence encodes CASSQQGDTQYF. V is TRBV18 and J is TRBJ2-3; D perhaps matches TRBD1 (6 bases). This CDR3 has 12 residues. Germline V gene data show CDR1 as KGHSH and CDR2 as LQKENI. Trimming removed 4 bases from V and 5 bases from J, with 7 bases in between.

The gene calls are TRBV10-3 and TRBJ1-2; D is uncertain. The CDR3 is 16 amino acids. Germline CDR1 reads ENHRY; CDR2 reads SYGVKD. The germline V and J ends were trimmed by 3 bases and 4 bases, with 18 bases remaining between them. In DNA, the CDR3 is TGTGCCATCAGTGAATTCCGGACCCCCGAGGGCTATGGCTACACCTTC. Residues: CAISEFRTPEGYGYTF.

There are many counts of this clonotype. This sequence joins TRBV5-1 and TRBJ1-1; weak D call: TRBD1 (5 bases). Trimming stripped 4 bases from V and 0 bases from J, with 10 bases between. The V gene's germline CDR1 is SGHRS and CDR2 YFSETQ. CDR3 length: 14 residues. CDR3 nucleotides: TGCGCCAGCAGCCAGGGACGCATGAACACTGAAGCTTTCTTT. As protein: CASSQGRMNTEAFF.

This clonotype showed up just a few times. The chain carries TRBV7-8 and TRBJ2-1; tentative D call: TRBD2 (6 bases). The CDR3 totals 16 residues. The V and J ends lost 2 bases and 0 bases respectively, with 11 bases between them. Germline V lookup: CDR1 SGHVS, CDR2 FQNEAQ. CDR3 nucleotide sequence: TGTGCCAGCAGCTTAAAGCGGGCTCCCTCCTACAATGAGCAGTTCTTC. This encodes CASSLKRAPSYNEQFF. The full variable domain, completed using reference TRBV7-8 and TRBJ2-1, is GAGVSQSPRYKVAKRGQDVALRCDPISGHVSLFWYQQALGQGPEFLTYFQNEAQLDKSGLPSDRFFAERPEGSVSTLKIQRTQQEDSAVYLCASSLKRAPSYNEQFFGPGTRLTVL.

The genes are TRBV9 and TRBJ2-5; D is uncertain. Trimming shortened V by 4 bases and J by 2 bases, and 12 bases separated the two germline ends. CDR1 and CDR2 (germline): SGDLS, YYNGEE. CDR3 size: 14 residues. The CDR3 nucleotides are TGTGCCAGCAGCCGACTCCAAGGACAAGAGACCCAGTACTTC. Its protein product is CASSRLQGQETQYF.

CDR3 DNA: TGTGCCAGCAGCCCGGGAGGGAGGAACAATCAGCCCCAGCATTTT. Translated: CASSPGGRNNQPQHF. V and J are TRBV7-2 and TRBJ1-5; D gene ambiguous. CDR1 and CDR2 from the germline V gene are SGHTA and FQGNSA. This CDR3 region has 15 residues. V lost 5 bases and J lost 3, with 14 bases in between.

The gene calls are TRBV5-5 and TRBJ2-5; possibly TRBD2 for D (7 bases). Trimming took 5 bases from V and 4 from J, leaving 15 bases between them. This CDR3 comprises 14 residues. Germline CDR1 is SGHKS and CDR2 is YYEKEE (reference sequence). In nucleotides, the CDR3 is TGTGCCAGCAGTCTGCTCGGGGGGCGAGAGACCCAGTACTTC. Translating it yields CASSLLGGRETQYF.